A single sample gave rise to the 20 T cell receptor beta chains below, sequenced in a study of CD8 T cells in Susac syndrome. Reverse transcription of about 0.45 to 1 ug RNA used random hexamers. MiXCR, run by TCRdb on the immunoSEQ multiplex PCR reads, gives a single entry per CDR3 protein. The sample yields about 60,000 distinct CDR3 sequences, about 92% seen once. The sample consisted of CD8+ T cells from PBMCs. The receptors here all came from a human donor in good health.

V usage is TRBV14 and J usage is TRBJ2-1; 12 positions match TRBD2. The CDR3 has 18 residues. Per the germline V gene, CDR1 is SGHDN and CDR2 is FVKESK. Trimming at V came to 1 base and at J to 4 bases, leaving 8 bases not matched to a gene. CDR3 residues: CASSQVPLAGGVYNEQFF. The CDR3 DNA follows: TGTGCCAGCAGCCAAGTCCCACTAGCGGGGGGAGTATACAATGAGCAGTTCTTC.

The CDR3 DNA reads TGTGCCAGCAGTCCAAGCGGGGGGGTGGTTCGTGAGCAGTACTTC. As protein: CASSPSGGVVREQYF. This chain connects TRBV6-1 to TRBJ2-7; 10 nucleotides agree with TRBD2. The CDR3 is made up of 15 amino acids. Germline CDR1 is MNHNS and CDR2 is SASEGT. Losses at the gene ends were 5 bases for V and 7 bases for J; bases not matched to a gene: 11.

This chain uses TRBV5-5 with TRBJ1-5, with TRBD1 as a possible D gene (6 bases). From germline, CDR1 is SGHKS and CDR2 YYEKEE (reference sequence). V was clipped by 0 bases and J by 3 bases, with 10 bases between them. The CDR3 length is 15 residues. The CDR3 DNA reads TGTGCCAGCAGCTTGGAACAGGGACTCAATCAGCCCCAGCATTTT. This codes for CASSLEQGLNQPQHF.

The rearrangement uses TRBV3-1 and TRBJ2-6; D is undetermined. Germline CDR1 reads LGHDT; CDR2 reads YNNKEL (reference sequence). The CDR3 totals 16 residues. Trimming shortened V by 10 bases and J by 0 bases, and 16 bases separated the two germline ends. The CDR3: CATTLLRSSGANVLTF. The CDR3, as DNA: TGTGCCACCACACTCCTTCGAAGCTCTGGGGCCAACGTCCTGACTTTC.

The chain employs TRBV29-1 and TRBJ2-7, with 9 bases matching TRBD1. The CDR3 extends over 13 amino acids. Per the germline V gene, CDR1 is SQVTM and CDR2 is ANQGSEA. V gave up 7 bases and J gave up 1 base; unmatched junction bases: 5. CDR3 region: CSARDRESYEQYF. The CDR3 DNA follows: TGCAGCGCCCGGGACAGGGAATCCTACGAGCAGTACTTC.

The V and J genes are TRBV9 and TRBJ1-1; 8 bases are shared with TRBD1. Germline CDR1 SGDLS, CDR2 YYNGEE. The CDR3 sequence is 14 residues long. The J segment lost 1 base and the V segment lost 3 bases, leaving 2 bases of the junction unmatched. CDR3 in amino acids: CASSAGTGNTEAFF. The CDR3 DNA sequence: TGTGCCAGCAGCGCCGGGACAGGGAACACTGAAGCTTTCTTT.

This rearrangement joins TRBV7-8 to TRBJ1-2; 7 bases match TRBD1. This CDR3 contains 18 residues. The V and J ends lost 0 bases and 3 bases, in that order; junction bases with no gene match: 13. Per the germline V gene, CDR1 is SGHVS and CDR2 is FQNEAQ. CDR3 coding DNA: TGTGCCAGCAGCTTAGCCTTATATGGCAGGGGGACTTACTATGGCTACACCTTC. Its translation is CASSLALYGRGTYYGYTF.

The V and J genes are TRBV6-2 or TRBV6-3 and TRBJ2-1; a weak D match, TRBD2 (6 bases). V was cut by 5 bases and J by 1 base, with 6 bases left in between. This CDR3 is 13 amino acids long. CDR1 and CDR2 (germline): MNHEY, SVGEGT. CDR3 in DNA: TGTGCCAGCAGTGCGGGGTCCTACAATGAGCAGTTCTTC. This gives the protein CASSAGSYNEQFF.

The chain employs TRBV27 and TRBJ2-7; 10 bases fit TRBD1. The germline V gene has CDR1 MNHEY and CDR2 SMNVEV (reference sequence). V lost 3 bases to trimming and J lost 3 bases; unmatched junction nucleotides: 2. CDR3 length: 14 amino acids. CDR3: CASSLGQGFYEQYF. Here the CDR3 DNA reads TGTGCCAGCAGTTTGGGACAGGGGTTCTACGAGCAGTACTTC.

The chain combines TRBV7-8 with TRBJ1-1; tentative D call: TRBD1 (5 bases). V lost 3 bases and J 0 bases, leaving 11 bases between the germline ends. The CDR3 length is 15 residues. The germline gives CDR1 SGHVS, CDR2 FQNEAQ. CDR3 region: CASSLMGPMNTEAFF. The CDR3 DNA is TGTGCCAGCAGCTTGATGGGACCGATGAACACTGAAGCTTTCTTT.

The chain joins TRBV9 to TRBJ2-7, with TRBD1 matching over 8 bases. This CDR3 has 14 residues. V shed 0 bases and J 2 bases; nucleotides not matched to a gene: 1. Germline lookup yields CDR1 SGDLS and CDR2 YYNGEE. The CDR3 bases are TGTGCCAGCAGCGTAGTGGACAGGGCCTACGAGCAGTACTTC. Translation gives CASSVVDRAYEQYF.

The V gene is TRBV7-6, the J gene TRBJ2-7; D uncertain. Trimming took 5 bases from V and 5 from J, leaving 16 bases between them. CDR3 size: 14 residues. The germline CDR1 and CDR2 sequences are SGHVS and FNYEAQ. The CDR3 spells CASSPRTEIDEQYF. As DNA, the CDR3 is TGTGCCAGCAGCCCTAGAACGGAAATCGACGAGCAGTACTTC. Complete variable domain (other parts from reference TRBV7-6 and TRBJ2-7): GAGVSQSPRYKVTKRGQDVALRCDPISGHVSLYWYRQALGQGPEFLTYFNYEAQQDKSGLPNDRFSAERPEGSISTLTIQRTEQRDSAMYRCASSPRTEIDEQYFGPGTRLTVT.

The gene calls are TRBV7-9 and TRBJ2-7; weak D call: TRBD2 (6 bases). The CDR3 extends over 15 amino acids. Germline CDR1 reads SEHNR; CDR2 reads FQNEAQ (reference sequence). V lost 5 bases to trimming and J lost 2 bases, with 16 bases between them. This chain's CDR3 is CASSDPGTWTYEQYF. In nucleotides, the CDR3 is TGTGCCAGCAGCGACCCCGGGACTTGGACCTACGAGCAGTACTTC.

This chain joins TRBV9 and TRBJ2-4; tentative D call: TRBD1 (6 bases). Germline V gene lookup returns CDR1 SGDLS and CDR2 YYNGEE. The CDR3 is 15 amino acids. With 4 bases removed from V and 5 bases from J, the gap between germline ends came to 16 bases. This CDR3 reads CASSFSPGGQNIQYF. CDR3 DNA sequence: TGTGCCAGCAGCTTTAGCCCTGGGGGCCAAAACATTCAGTACTTC.

This clonotype was seen a single time. This rearrangement joins TRBV4-1 to TRBJ1-5; TRBD1 might be the D (5 bases). The CDR3 runs to 18 residues. Trimming removed 1 base from V and 0 bases from J, with 16 bases in between. Per germline, CDR1 MGHRA and CDR2 YSYEKL. CDR3 sequence reads: CASSQVGLRGVSNQPQHF. DNA for the CDR3: TGCGCCAGCAGCCAAGTGGGGCTTCGTGGAGTTAGCAATCAGCCCCAGCATTTT.

The chain links TRBV5-6 to TRBJ2-1; TRBD1 aligns across 7 bases. J was trimmed by 3 bases and V by 3 bases; bases with no gene match: 21. Looked up from germline, CDR1 is SGHDT and CDR2 is YYEEEE. This CDR3 has 20 residues. CDR3 amino acids: CASSSHKMALGGSYYNEQFF. As DNA, the CDR3 is TGTGCCAGCAGCTCCCACAAAATGGCCCTAGGGGGCTCCTACTACAATGAGCAGTTCTTC.

This chain links TRBV30 with TRBJ2-2; 8 nucleotides agree with TRBD2. This CDR3 comprises 12 residues. J was trimmed by 5 bases and V by 5 bases; bases with no gene match: 1. CDR1 and CDR2 (germline): GTSNPN, SVGIG (reference sequence). This chain's CDR3 is CAWSGGTGELFF. The CDR3 nucleotides are TGTGCCTGGTCGGGGGGGACCGGGGAGCTGTTTTTT. Using reference TRBV30 and TRBJ2-2 for the parts outside the CDR3, the full variable domain is SQTIHQWPATLVQPVGSPLSLECTVEGTSNPNLYWYRQAAGRGLQLLFYSVGIGQISSEVPQNLSASRPQDRQFILSSKKLLLSDSGFYLCAWSGGTGELFFGEGSRLTVL.

CDR3 sequence (DNA): TGTGCCAGCAGGCCGGACGGCTCCTACGAGCAGTACTTC. Its protein is CASRPDGSYEQYF. This sequence joins TRBV14 and TRBJ2-7; D is unresolved. Per the germline V gene, CDR1 is SGHDN and CDR2 is FVKESK. This CDR3 is built from 13 residues. Trimming shortened V by 6 bases and J by 0 bases, and 9 bases separated the two germline ends. The full variable domain, with the rest looked up from reference TRBV14 and TRBJ2-7, is EAGVTQFPSHSVIEKGQTVTLRCDPISGHDNLYWYRRVMGKEIKFLLHFVKESKQDESGMPNNRFLAERTGGTYSTLKVQPAELEDSGVYFCASRPDGSYEQYFGPGTRLTVT.

The V and J genes are TRBV24-1 and TRBJ2-2; D call uncertain. CDR1 and CDR2 (germline): KGHDR, SFDVKD. CDR3 length: 13 amino acids. Trimming took off 1 base at V and 3 bases at J, with 2 bases between the two ends. The CDR3 DNA reads TGTGCCACCAGTGATTTTCACACCGGGGAGCTGTTTTTT. Its translation is CATSDFHTGELFF.

The rearrangement links TRBV7-9 to TRBJ2-7; D might be TRBD1 or TRBD2, each matching 6 bases. Germline values: CDR1 SEHNR, CDR2 FQNEAQ (reference sequence). V was cut by 5 bases and J by 2 bases, with 16 bases left in between. There are 15 residues in the CDR3. CDR3 protein: CASSITGAAAYEQYF. The CDR3 DNA reads TGTGCCAGCAGCATCACGGGGGCCGCCGCCTACGAGCAGTACTTC.